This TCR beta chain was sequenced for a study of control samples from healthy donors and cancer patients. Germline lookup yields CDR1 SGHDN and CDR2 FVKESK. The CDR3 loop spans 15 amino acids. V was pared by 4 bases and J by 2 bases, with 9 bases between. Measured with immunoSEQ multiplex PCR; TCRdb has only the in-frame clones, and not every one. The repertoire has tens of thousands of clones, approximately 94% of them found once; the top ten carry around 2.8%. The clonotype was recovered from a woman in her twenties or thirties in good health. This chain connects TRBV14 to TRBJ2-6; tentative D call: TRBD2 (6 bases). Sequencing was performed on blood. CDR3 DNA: TGTGCCAGCAGCCTTTCGGGGGCTGGGGCCAACGTCCTGACTTTC. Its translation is CASSLSGAGANVLTF.